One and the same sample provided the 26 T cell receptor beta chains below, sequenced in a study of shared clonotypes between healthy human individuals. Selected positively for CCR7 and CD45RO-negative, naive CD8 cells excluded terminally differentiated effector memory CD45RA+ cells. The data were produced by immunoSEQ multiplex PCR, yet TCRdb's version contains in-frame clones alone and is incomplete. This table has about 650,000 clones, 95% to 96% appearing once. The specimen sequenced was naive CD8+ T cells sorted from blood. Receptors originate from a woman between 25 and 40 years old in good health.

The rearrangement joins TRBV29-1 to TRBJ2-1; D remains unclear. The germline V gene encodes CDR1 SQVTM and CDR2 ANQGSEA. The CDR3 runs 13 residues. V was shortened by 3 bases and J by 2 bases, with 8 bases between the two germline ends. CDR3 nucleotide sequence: TGCAGCGTTGAGGGTTCAGCCTACAATGAGCAGTTCTTC. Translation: CSVEGSAYNEQFF.

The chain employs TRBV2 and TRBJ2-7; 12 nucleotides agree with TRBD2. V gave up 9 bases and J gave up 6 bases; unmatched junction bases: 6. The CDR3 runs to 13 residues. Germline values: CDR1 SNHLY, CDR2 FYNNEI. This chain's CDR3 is CASRLAGVPEQYF. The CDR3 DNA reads TGTGCCAGTCGACTAGCGGGAGTCCCCGAGCAGTACTTC.

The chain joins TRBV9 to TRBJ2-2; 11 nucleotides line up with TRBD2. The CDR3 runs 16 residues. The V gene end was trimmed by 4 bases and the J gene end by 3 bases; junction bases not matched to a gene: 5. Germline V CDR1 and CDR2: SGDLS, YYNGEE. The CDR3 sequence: CASSSTSGIHTGELFF. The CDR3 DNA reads TGTGCCAGCAGCTCGACTAGCGGGATTCACACCGGGGAGCTGTTTTTT.

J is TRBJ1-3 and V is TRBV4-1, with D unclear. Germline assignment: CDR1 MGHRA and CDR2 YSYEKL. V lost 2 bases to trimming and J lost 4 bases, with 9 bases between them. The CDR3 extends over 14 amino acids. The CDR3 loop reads CASSQIWGGNTIYF. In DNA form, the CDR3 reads TGCGCCAGCAGCCAAATATGGGGAGGAAACACCATATATTTT.

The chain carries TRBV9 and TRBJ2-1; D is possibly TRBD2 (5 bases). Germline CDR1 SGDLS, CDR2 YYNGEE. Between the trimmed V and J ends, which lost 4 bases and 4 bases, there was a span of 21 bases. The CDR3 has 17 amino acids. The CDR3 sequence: CASSLRLRGAGYNEQFF. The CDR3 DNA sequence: TGTGCCAGCAGCCTCCGGCTTCGGGGAGCCGGGTACAATGAGCAGTTCTTC.

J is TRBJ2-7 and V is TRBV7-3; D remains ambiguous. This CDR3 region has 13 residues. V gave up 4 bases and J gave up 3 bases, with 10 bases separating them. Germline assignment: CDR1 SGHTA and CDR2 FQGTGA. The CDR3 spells CASSSHSGYEQYF. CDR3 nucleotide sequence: TGTGCCAGCAGCTCACATTCGGGCTACGAGCAGTACTTC.

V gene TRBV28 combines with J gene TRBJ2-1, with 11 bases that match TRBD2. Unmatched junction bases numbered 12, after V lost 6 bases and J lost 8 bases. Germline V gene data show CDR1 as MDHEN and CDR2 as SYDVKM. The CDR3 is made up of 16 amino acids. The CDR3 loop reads CASSLAGGPHLYEQFF. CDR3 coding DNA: TGTGCCAGCAGCCTAGCGGGAGGCCCACATTTATATGAGCAGTTCTTC.

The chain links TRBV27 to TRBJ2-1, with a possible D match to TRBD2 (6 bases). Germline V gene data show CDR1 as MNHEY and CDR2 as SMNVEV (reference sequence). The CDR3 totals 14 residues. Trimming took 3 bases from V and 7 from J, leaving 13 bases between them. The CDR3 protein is CASSLEGYWNEQFF. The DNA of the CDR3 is TGTGCCAGCAGTTTGGAGGGTTACTGGAATGAGCAGTTCTTC.

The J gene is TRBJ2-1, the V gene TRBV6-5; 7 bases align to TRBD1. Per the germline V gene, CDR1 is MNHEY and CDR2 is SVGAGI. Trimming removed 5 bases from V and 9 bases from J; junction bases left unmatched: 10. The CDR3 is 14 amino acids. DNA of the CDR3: TGTGCCAGCAGTCCGGACTCGACAGGGTTTGAGCAGTTCTTC. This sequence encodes CASSPDSTGFEQFF.

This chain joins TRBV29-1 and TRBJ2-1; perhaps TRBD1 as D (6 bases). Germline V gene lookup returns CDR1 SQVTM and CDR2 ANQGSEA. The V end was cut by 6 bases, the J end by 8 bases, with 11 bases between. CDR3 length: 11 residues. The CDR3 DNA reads TGCAGCGTGGGACACCAGTATGAGCAGTTCTTC. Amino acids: CSVGHQYEQFF.

The CDR3 DNA reads as TGTGCCAGCAGTGAATGGACAGGGGTGTACGAGCAGTACTTC. Its translation is CASSEWTGVYEQYF. The chain links TRBV6-1 to TRBJ2-7; 9 bases fit TRBD1. Germline values: CDR1 MNHNS, CDR2 SASEGT. V lost 2 bases to trimming and J lost 4 bases; unmatched junction nucleotides: 3. This CDR3 has 14 residues.

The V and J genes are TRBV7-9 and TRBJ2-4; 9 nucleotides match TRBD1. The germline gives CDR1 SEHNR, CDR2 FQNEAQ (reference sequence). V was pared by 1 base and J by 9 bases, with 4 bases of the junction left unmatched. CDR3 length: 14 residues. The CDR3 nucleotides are TGTGCCAGCAGCTTAGACAGGGGGCTAGGCATTCAGTACTTC. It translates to CASSLDRGLGIQYF. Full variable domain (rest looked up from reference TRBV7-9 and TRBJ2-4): DTGVSQNPRHKITKRGQNVTFRCDPISEHNRLYWYRQTLGQGPEFLTYFQNEAQLEKSRLLSDRFSAERPKGSFSTLEIQRTEQGDSAMYLCASSLDRGLGIQYFGAGTRLSVL.

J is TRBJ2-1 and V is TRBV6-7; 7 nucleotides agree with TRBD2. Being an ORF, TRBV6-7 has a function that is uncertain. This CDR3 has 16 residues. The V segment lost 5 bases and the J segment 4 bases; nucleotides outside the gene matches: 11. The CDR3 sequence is CASSPPSSGAYNEQFF. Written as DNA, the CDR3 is TGTGCCAGCAGTCCTCCCTCTAGCGGAGCGTACAATGAGCAGTTCTTC.

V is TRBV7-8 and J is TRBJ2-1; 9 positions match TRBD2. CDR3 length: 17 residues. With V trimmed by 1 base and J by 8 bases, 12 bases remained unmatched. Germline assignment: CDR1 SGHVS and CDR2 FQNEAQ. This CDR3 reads CASSLEAGGPGLYEQFF. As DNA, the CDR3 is TGTGCCAGCAGCTTAGAGGCGGGAGGGCCTGGGTTGTATGAGCAGTTCTTC.

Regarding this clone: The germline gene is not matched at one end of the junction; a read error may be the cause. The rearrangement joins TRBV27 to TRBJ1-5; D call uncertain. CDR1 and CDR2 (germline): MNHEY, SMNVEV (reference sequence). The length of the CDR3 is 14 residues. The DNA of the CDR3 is TGTGCCAGCAGTTTAATTGGTGGGGATCAACCCCAGCATTTT. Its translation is CASSLIGGDQPQHF.

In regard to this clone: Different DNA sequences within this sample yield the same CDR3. The DNA of the CDR3 is TGTGCCAGCAGTCCTCCGGGACTAGCGGGAGCCCCCGAGCAGTACTTC. As protein: CASSPPGLAGAPEQYF. The V gene is TRBV7-2, the J gene TRBJ2-7; 14 bases align to TRBD2. After removal of 6 bases from V and 6 bases from J, the junction contained 10 bases not matched to a gene. The CDR3 contains 16 residues. Germline V gene data show CDR1 as SGHTA and CDR2 as FQGNSA. Variable domain in full (rest from reference TRBV7-2 and TRBJ2-7): GAGVSQSPSNKVTEKGKDVELRCDPISGHTALYWYRQSLGQGLEFLIYFQGNSAPDKSGLPSDRFSAERTGGSVSTLTIQRTQQEDSAVYLCASSPPGLAGAPEQYFGPGTRLTVT.

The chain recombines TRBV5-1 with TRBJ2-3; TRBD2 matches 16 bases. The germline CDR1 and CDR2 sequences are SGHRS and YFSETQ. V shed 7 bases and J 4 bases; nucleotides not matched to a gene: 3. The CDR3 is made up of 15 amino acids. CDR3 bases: TGCGCCAGCCGGGGACTAGCGGGAGGGGCAGATACGCAGTATTTT. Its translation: CASRGLAGGADTQYF.

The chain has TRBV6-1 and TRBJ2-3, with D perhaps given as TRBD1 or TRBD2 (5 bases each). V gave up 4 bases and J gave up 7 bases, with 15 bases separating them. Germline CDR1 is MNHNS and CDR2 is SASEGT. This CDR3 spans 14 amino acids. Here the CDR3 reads CASSVKGTGYTQYF. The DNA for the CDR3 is TGTGCCAGCAGTGTAAAAGGGACGGGGTATACGCAGTATTTT.

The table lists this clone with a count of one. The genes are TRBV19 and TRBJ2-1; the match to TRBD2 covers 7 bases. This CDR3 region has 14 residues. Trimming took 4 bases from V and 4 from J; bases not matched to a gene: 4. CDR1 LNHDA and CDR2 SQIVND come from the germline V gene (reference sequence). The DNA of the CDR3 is TGTGCCAGTAGTACTAGCGGAGCTTACAATGAGCAGTTCTTC. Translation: CASSTSGAYNEQFF.

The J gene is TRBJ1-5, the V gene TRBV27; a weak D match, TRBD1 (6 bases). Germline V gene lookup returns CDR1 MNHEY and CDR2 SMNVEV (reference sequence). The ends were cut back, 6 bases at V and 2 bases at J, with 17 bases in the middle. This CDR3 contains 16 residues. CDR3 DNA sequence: TGTGCCAGCAGCTCCGGGACACTAGTGGGCAATCAGCCCCAGCATTTT. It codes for CASSSGTLVGNQPQHF.

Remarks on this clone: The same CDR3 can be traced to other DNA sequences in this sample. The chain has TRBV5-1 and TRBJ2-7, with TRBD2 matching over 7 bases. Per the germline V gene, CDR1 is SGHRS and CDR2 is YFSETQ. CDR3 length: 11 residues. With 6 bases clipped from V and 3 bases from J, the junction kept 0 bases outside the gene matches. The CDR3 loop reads CASTSGYEQYF. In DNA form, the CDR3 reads TGCGCCAGCACTAGCGGCTACGAGCAGTACTTC.

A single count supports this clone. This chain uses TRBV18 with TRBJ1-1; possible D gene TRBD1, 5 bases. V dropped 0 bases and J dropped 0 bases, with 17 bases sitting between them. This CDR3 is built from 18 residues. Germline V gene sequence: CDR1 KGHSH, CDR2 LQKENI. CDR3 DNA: TGTGCCAGCTCACCACCGCCCGGGGCAGGCCTCATGAACACTGAAGCTTTCTTT. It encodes CASSPPPGAGLMNTEAFF.

The CDR3 here is CASSFLSRNEKLFF. CDR3 bases: TGTGCCAGCAGCTTCCTCTCTAGGAATGAAAAACTGTTTTTT. The chain uses TRBV7-8 and TRBJ1-4; D gene ambiguous. Germline V gene sequence: CDR1 SGHVS, CDR2 FQNEAQ. Trimming pared 3 bases from V and 5 bases from J, leaving 10 bases between. The CDR3 spans 14 residues.

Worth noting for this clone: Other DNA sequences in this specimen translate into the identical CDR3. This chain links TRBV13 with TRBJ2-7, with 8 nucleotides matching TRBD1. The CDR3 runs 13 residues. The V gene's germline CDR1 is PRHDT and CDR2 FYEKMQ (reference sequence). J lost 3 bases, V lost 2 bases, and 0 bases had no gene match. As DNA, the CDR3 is TGTGCCAGCAGCTTAACAGGGGGCTACGAGCAGTACTTC. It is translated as CASSLTGGYEQYF.

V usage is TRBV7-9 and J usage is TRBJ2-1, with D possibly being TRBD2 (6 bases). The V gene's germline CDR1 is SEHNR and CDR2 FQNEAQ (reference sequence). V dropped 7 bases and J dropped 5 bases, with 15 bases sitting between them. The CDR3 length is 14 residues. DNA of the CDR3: TGTGCCAGCACCCAGAGGGACTTCCACAATGAGCAGTTCTTC. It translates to CASTQRDFHNEQFF.

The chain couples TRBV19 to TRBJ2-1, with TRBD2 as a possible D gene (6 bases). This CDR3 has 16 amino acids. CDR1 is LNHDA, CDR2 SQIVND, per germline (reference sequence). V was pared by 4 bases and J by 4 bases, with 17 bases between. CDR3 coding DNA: TGTGCCAGTAGTACCCTCTTGCGGGACGGATACAATGAGCAGTTCTTC. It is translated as CASSTLLRDGYNEQFF.